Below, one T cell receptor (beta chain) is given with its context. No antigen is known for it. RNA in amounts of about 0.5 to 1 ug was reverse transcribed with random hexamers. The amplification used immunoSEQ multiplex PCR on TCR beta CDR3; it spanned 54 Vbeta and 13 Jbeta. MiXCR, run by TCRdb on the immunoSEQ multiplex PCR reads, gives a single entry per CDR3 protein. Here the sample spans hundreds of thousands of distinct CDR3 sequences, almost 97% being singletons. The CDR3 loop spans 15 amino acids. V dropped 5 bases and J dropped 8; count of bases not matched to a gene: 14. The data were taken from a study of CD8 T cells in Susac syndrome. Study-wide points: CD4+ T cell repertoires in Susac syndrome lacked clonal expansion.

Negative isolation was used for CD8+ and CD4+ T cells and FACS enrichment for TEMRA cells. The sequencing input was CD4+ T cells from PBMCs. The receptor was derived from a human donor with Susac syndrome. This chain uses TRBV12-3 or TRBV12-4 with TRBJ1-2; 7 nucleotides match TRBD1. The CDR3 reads CASSLSDRESYGYTF. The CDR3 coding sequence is TGTGCCAGCAGTCTAAGCGACAGGGAAAGTTACGGCTACACCTTC.